Shown below are 15 T cell receptor beta chains from a single sample sequenced in a study of blood T cell repertoires in COVID-19. Data came from immunoSEQ multiplex PCR; TCRdb stores just in-frame clones and leaves some out. In the table there are about 42,000 clones, 70% to 90% of which are singletons. The material sequenced was peripheral blood. Receptor source: a woman in her 70s in a cohort sampled during active COVID-19.

This clone has a count of ten or more. The V gene is TRBV19, the J gene TRBJ1-5, with D unclear. This CDR3 spans 15 amino acids. Deletions cut 7 bases from V and 5 bases from J, with 18 bases between. The germline CDR1 and CDR2 sequences are LNHDA and SQIVND (reference sequence). The CDR3 region is CASTLDPAADQPQHF. The CDR3 DNA is TGTGCCAGTACCTTAGACCCCGCTGCGGATCAGCCCCAGCATTTT.

The rearrangement joins TRBV3-1 (or the pseudogene TRBV3-2) to TRBJ2-7, with a tentative D call TRBD2 (5 bases). Germline V gene data show CDR1 as LGHDT and CDR2 as YNNKEL (reference sequence). With 1 base removed from V and 0 bases from J, the gap between germline ends came to 10 bases. The CDR3 spans 15 residues. Here the CDR3 DNA reads TGTGCCAGCAGCCAAGGGGCGCTAGCCTCCTACGAGCAGTACTTC. Protein product: CASSQGALASYEQYF.

The chain is built from TRBV19 and TRBJ2-5, with TRBD2 identical over 13 bases. V trimming: 4 bases; J trimming: 5 bases; junction bases outside the gene matches: 10. Germline lookup yields CDR1 LNHDA and CDR2 SQIVND (reference sequence). The CDR3 runs to 17 residues. CDR3 amino acids: CASSTQTSGRAGETQYF. The CDR3 DNA reads as TGTGCCAGTAGTACACAAACTAGCGGGAGGGCCGGGGAGACCCAGTACTTC.

The rearrangement links TRBV19 to TRBJ2-7; weak D call: TRBD1 (5 bases). This CDR3 is 12 amino acids long. CDR1 LNHDA and CDR2 SQIVND come from the germline V gene (reference sequence). The V gene lost 3 bases and the J gene lost 4 bases, with 7 bases spanning the gap. The CDR3 bases are TGTGCCAGTAGTATGCAGGGTTACGAGCAGTACTTC. This codes for CASSMQGYEQYF.

This sequence joins TRBV28 and TRBJ2-5; D may be TRBD1 (6 bases). Germline CDR1 is MDHEN and CDR2 is SYDVKM. The CDR3 loop spans 13 amino acids. V lost 5 bases, J lost 4 bases, and 11 bases lay in between. CDR3 bases: TGTGCCAGCAGTCTGGGGGCCGCAGAGACCCAGTACTTC. Translated: CASSLGAAETQYF.

The rearrangement joins TRBV10-1 to TRBJ2-7; TRBD2 is a possible D gene (5 bases). The CDR3 is 14 amino acids. Per germline, CDR1 WNHNN and CDR2 SYGVQD (reference sequence). V lost 6 bases to trimming and J lost 0 bases, with 12 bases between them. This CDR3 is CASSQTGSSYEQYF. The DNA of the CDR3 is TGCGCCAGCAGCCAGACGGGGAGCTCCTACGAGCAGTACTTC.

This chain links TRBV5-6 with TRBJ2-5; 7 nucleotides agree with TRBD1. The CDR3 contains 17 residues. The ends lost 0 bases at V and 4 bases at J; junction bases unmatched: 12. Germline V gene data show CDR1 as SGHDT and CDR2 as YYEEEE. The CDR3 DNA sequence: TGTGCCAGCAGCTTGGGAGCTTACAGGGGAAGAGGAGAGACCCAGTACTTC. Translation gives CASSLGAYRGRGETQYF.

In its sample, this clone was seen a few times. The chain couples TRBV19 to TRBJ1-5, with D possibly matching TRBD1 (6 bases). The CDR3 covers 15 residues. Germline V lookup: CDR1 LNHDA, CDR2 SQIVND (reference sequence). Trimming stripped 3 bases from V and 7 bases from J, with 16 bases between. Written as DNA, the CDR3 is TGTGCCAGTAGTATGTTTCAGGGGAGGGACCAGCCCCAGCATTTT. Its translation is CASSMFQGRDQPQHF.

The chain couples TRBV18 to TRBJ1-3; the match to TRBD1 covers 7 bases. The trim removed 4 bases at V and 0 bases at J, leaving 3 bases unmatched. This CDR3 is built from 15 residues. Germline lookup yields CDR1 KGHSH and CDR2 LQKENI. The CDR3 reads CASSRDRASGNTIYF. The CDR3, as DNA: TGTGCCAGCTCACGGGACAGAGCCTCTGGAAACACCATATATTTT. Full variable domain (missing parts from reference TRBV18 and TRBJ1-3): NAGVMQNPRHLVRRRGQEARLRCSPMKGHSHVYWYRQLPEEGLKFMVYLQKENIIDESGMPKERFSAEFPKEGPSILRIQQVVRGDSAAYFCASSRDRASGNTIYFGEGSWLTVV.

The chain recombines TRBV11-2 with TRBJ1-3, with a weak D call TRBD1 (5 bases). This CDR3 has 14 residues. Germline values: CDR1 SGHAT, CDR2 FQNNGV. Trimming left V 1 base short and J 3 bases short, with 7 bases between. In DNA, the CDR3 is TGTGCCAGCAGCTTAGTAGGGGATGGAAACACCATATATTTT. This translates into CASSLVGDGNTIYF.

This chain connects TRBV29-1 to TRBJ2-7; possible D gene TRBD1, 6 bases. Germline CDR1 reads SQVTM; CDR2 reads ANQGSEA. V shed 6 bases and J shed 4 bases, with 19 bases lying between them. This CDR3 is built from 14 residues. Here the CDR3 reads CSVELRDIGYEQYF. As DNA, the CDR3 is TGCAGCGTGGAGCTCCGGGACATAGGTTACGAGCAGTACTTC.

V is TRBV7-9 and J is TRBJ2-2; TRBD2 aligns across 7 bases. There are 18 residues in the CDR3. Losses at the gene ends were 4 bases for V and 0 bases for J; bases not matched to a gene: 11. Germline V lookup: CDR1 SEHNR, CDR2 FQNEAQ (reference sequence). CDR3 in amino acids: CASSSPAGAPANTGELFF. The DNA for the CDR3 is TGTGCCAGCAGCTCCCCGGCGGGAGCCCCCGCGAACACCGGGGAGCTGTTTTTT.

The chain uses TRBV24-1 and TRBJ2-7, with D possibly being TRBD1 (6 bases). Germline lookup yields CDR1 KGHDR and CDR2 SFDVKD. The CDR3 covers 14 residues. V was cut by 5 bases and J by 2 bases, with 12 bases left in between. The CDR3 here is CATSGSQGTYEQYF. In DNA form, the CDR3 reads TGTGCCACCAGTGGATCACAGGGTACCTACGAGCAGTACTTC.

The V gene is TRBV5-5, the J gene TRBJ2-5, with a tentative D call TRBD2 (6 bases). The V gene lost 1 base and the J gene lost 2 bases, with 9 bases spanning the gap. The CDR3 consists of 14 residues. Germline V lookup: CDR1 SGHKS, CDR2 YYEKEE (reference sequence). CDR3 nucleotides: TGTGCCAGCAGCTTGTTGGCGGGGCAAGAGACCCAGTACTTC. Amino acids: CASSLLAGQETQYF.

The chain uses TRBV29-1 and TRBJ2-1; 9 positions agree with TRBD2. V dropped 3 bases and J dropped 4; count of bases not matched to a gene: 4. Germline CDR1 SQVTM, CDR2 ANQGSEA. The CDR3 sequence is 14 residues long. CDR3 sequence: CSVDPSGIYNEQFF. The CDR3 DNA sequence: TGCAGCGTTGATCCTAGCGGGATTTACAATGAGCAGTTCTTC.